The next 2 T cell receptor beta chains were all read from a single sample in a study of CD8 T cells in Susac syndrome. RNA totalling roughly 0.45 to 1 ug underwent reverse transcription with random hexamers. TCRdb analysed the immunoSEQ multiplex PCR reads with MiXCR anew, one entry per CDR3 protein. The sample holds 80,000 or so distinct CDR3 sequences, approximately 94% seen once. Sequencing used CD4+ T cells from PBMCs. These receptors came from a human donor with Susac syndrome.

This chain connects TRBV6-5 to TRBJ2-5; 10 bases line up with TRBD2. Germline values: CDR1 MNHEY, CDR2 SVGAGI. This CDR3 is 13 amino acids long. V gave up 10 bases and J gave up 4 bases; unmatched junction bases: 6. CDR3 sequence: CATGTSVRETQYF. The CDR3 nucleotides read TGTGCCACCGGGACTAGCGTACGAGAGACCCAGTACTTC.

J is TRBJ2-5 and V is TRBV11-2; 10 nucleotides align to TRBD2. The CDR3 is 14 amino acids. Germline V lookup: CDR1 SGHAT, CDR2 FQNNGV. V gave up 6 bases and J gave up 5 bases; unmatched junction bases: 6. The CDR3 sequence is CASSSSGGGETQYF. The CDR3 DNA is TGTGCCAGCAGTTCGAGCGGGGGGGGTGAGACCCAGTACTTC. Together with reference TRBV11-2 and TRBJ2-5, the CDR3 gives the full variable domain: EAGVAQSPRYKIIEKRQSVAFWCNPISGHATLYWYQQILGQGPKLLIQFQNNGVVDDSQLPKDRFSAERLKGVDSTLKIQPAKLEDSAVYLCASSSSGGGETQYFGPGTRLLVL.